This entry lists 10 T cell receptor beta chains sequenced from one sample in a study of blood T cell repertoires in COVID-19. TCRdb's copy holds only in-frame clones and misses some; the assay was immunoSEQ multiplex PCR. Of some 130,000 clones listed, 85% to 90% are singletons. Sequencing input: peripheral blood. Receptor source: a man between 70 and 80 years old with active COVID-19.

This chain connects TRBV3-1 (or the pseudogene TRBV3-2) to TRBJ2-3; 13 bases align to TRBD2. V gave up 3 bases and J gave up 3 bases; unmatched junction bases: 3. This CDR3 has 16 amino acids. The germline CDR1 and CDR2 sequences are LGHDT and YNNKEL (reference sequence). CDR3 sequence reads: CASSHGLAGATDTQYF. The DNA of the CDR3 is TGTGCCAGCAGCCACGGACTAGCGGGAGCGACAGATACGCAGTATTTT.

This clone has more than one count but fewer than ten. The chain is built from TRBV20-1 and TRBJ2-1; D is undetermined. Germline V gene lookup returns CDR1 DFQATT and CDR2 SNEGSKA (reference sequence). The germline V and J ends were trimmed by 6 bases and 7 bases, with 7 bases remaining between them. The CDR3 runs to 10 residues. CDR3 residues: CSAKRNEQFF. Here the CDR3 DNA reads TGCAGTGCGAAGAGAAATGAGCAGTTCTTC.

The chain employs TRBV29-1 and TRBJ1-5; D is ambiguous. CDR3 size: 14 residues. The germline gives CDR1 SQVTM, CDR2 ANQGSEA. Trimming removed 0 bases at V and 2 bases at J, with 8 bases between. CDR3 sequence reads: CSVEDPAGNQPQHF. The CDR3 bases are TGCAGCGTTGAAGACCCCGCGGGCAATCAGCCCCAGCATTTT.

The rearrangement uses TRBV9 and TRBJ1-5; D remains ambiguous. Looked up from germline, CDR1 is SGDLS and CDR2 is YYNGEE. V was cut by 2 bases and J by 1 base, with 16 bases left in between. This CDR3 region has 17 residues. The CDR3 nucleotides are TGTGCCAGCAGCGTTAGAACGGGGTCTCGGAGCAATCAGCCCCAGCATTTT. Protein: CASSVRTGSRSNQPQHF.

This sequence joins TRBV7-3 and TRBJ2-6; D might be TRBD2 (5 bases). V was clipped by 4 bases and J by 2 bases, with 9 bases between them. In germline, CDR1 is SGHTA, CDR2 FQGTGA. CDR3 length equals 15 residues. CDR3 in amino acids: CASSYTRAGANVLTF. The CDR3 coding sequence is TGTGCCAGCAGCTACACTAGGGCTGGGGCCAACGTCCTGACTTTC.

The chain employs TRBV6-5 and TRBJ1-5; D remains ambiguous. CDR3 size: 15 residues. CDR1 MNHEY and CDR2 SVGAGI come from the germline V gene. V was shortened by 0 bases and J by 3 bases, with 9 bases between the two germline ends. CDR3 amino acids: CASSYSGGINQPQHF. Written as DNA, the CDR3 is TGTGCCAGCAGTTACTCGGGAGGGATCAATCAGCCCCAGCATTTT.

This clone was seen just once. The chain couples TRBV7-2 to TRBJ2-1; unclear D gene. The V gene's germline CDR1 is SGHTA and CDR2 FQGNSA. This CDR3 is built from 14 residues. V was clipped by 1 base and J by 8 bases, with 12 bases between them. CDR3 nucleotides: TGTGCCAGCAGCTTAGGACCCAGCAGCGATGAGCAGTTCTTC. This gives the protein CASSLGPSSDEQFF.

The CDR3 DNA reads as TGTGCCAGCTCACCGGCGGACAGGGGTGGGTACGAGCAGTACTTC. Amino acids: CASSPADRGGYEQYF. The chain is built from TRBV18 and TRBJ2-7; 9 nucleotides line up with TRBD1. The germline gives CDR1 KGHSH, CDR2 LQKENI. Unmatched junction bases numbered 7, after V lost 3 bases and J lost 4 bases. The CDR3 is made up of 15 amino acids.

V usage is TRBV5-4 and J usage is TRBJ2-1; 8 bases agree with TRBD1. Unmatched junction bases numbered 5, after V lost 2 bases and J lost 4 bases. Per the germline V gene, CDR1 is SGHNT and CDR2 is YYREEE (reference sequence). The CDR3 is 15 residues long. The CDR3 nucleotides are TGTGCCAGCAGCTTCCCCAGGGGGCCATACAATGAGCAGTTCTTC. Its translation is CASSFPRGPYNEQFF.

This sequence joins TRBV7-9 and TRBJ2-1; 11 nucleotides align to TRBD1. This CDR3 has 16 residues. CDR1 SEHNR and CDR2 FQNEAQ come from the germline V gene (reference sequence). J gave up 8 bases and V 4 bases, and 10 bases lay outside the gene matches. The CDR3 loop is CASSSRTGGVWDEQFF. CDR3 sequence (DNA): TGTGCCAGCAGCTCCCGGACAGGGGGCGTCTGGGATGAGCAGTTCTTC.